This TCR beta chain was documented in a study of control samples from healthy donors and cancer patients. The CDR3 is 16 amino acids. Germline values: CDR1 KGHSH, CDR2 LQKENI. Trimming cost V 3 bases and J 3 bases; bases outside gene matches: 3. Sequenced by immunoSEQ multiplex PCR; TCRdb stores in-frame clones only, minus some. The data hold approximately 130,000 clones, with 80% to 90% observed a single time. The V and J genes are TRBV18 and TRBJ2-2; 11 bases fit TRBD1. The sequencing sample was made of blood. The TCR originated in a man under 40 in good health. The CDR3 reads CASSPRDRGDTGELFF. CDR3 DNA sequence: TGTGCCAGCTCACCTCGGGACAGGGGGGACACCGGGGAGCTGTTTTTT.